This is a list of T cell receptor beta chains from one sample in a study of human T cells and chemical hapten exposure. TCRdb redid the calling of the RACE reads with MiXCR, one entry per CDR3 protein. The table shows about 380,000 distinct CDR3 sequences, with roughly 5% occurring only once. The sequencing used whole blood, collected in connection with sensitization to the hapten diphenylcyclopropenone (DPC). The receptors were gathered from a woman in her forties or fifties with alopecia areata. Some clones in this sample may be carry-over from other donors' samples. Each CDR3 is given with its conserved first and last residue. D genes are given only for firm matches. Size is stated for part of the rows, as once, few or many counts, or as a class when the clone is expanded.

CDR3aa	CDR3nt	v_gene	j_gene	d_gene	abundance
CSASGDTAKNIQYF	TGCAGTGCTAGCGGGGACACAGCCAAAAACATTCAGTACTTC	TRBV20-1	TRBJ2-4	NA	many
CASSLGLGQGTHGYTF	TGTGCCAGCAGTTTAGGGTTGGGACAGGGGACGCATGGCTACACCTTC	TRBV27	TRBJ1-2	TRBD1	NA
CASSLLAGGNNEQFF	TGTGCCAGCAGCTTACTAGCGGGAGGAAACAATGAGCAGTTCTTC	TRBV12-3/TRBV12-4	TRBJ2-1	TRBD2	many
CASSQDQATGELFF	TGTGCCAGCAGCCAAGATCAGGCCACCGGGGAGCTGTTTTTT	TRBV4-2	TRBJ2-2	NA	few
CASSGTPNSNQPQHF	TGCGCCAGCAGTGGGACACCCAATAGCAATCAGCCCCAGCATTTT	TRBV10-2	TRBJ1-5	NA	NA
CASSPGSYNSPLHF	TGTGCCAGCAGTCCAGGCTCCTATAATTCACCCCTCCACTTT	TRBV27	TRBJ1-6	NA	NA
CASSRGAVEAFF	TGTGCCAGCAGCCGGGGGGCAGTTGAAGCTTTCTTT	TRBV16	TRBJ1-1	NA	many
CSASPFTGALEYQPQHF	TGCAGTGCTAGTCCTTTTACAGGGGCGCTAGAATATCAGCCCCAGCATTTT	TRBV20-1	TRBJ1-5	TRBD1	few
CASSSLSPGALADTQYF	TGTGCCAGCAGCTCGTTAAGCCCAGGGGCGCTCGCAGATACGCAGTATTTT	TRBV11-2	TRBJ2-3	NA	few
CASSPIVPGQGNTGELFF	TGTGCCAGCAGTCCCATTGTACCGGGACAGGGGAACACCGGGGAGCTGTTTTTT	TRBV6-1	TRBJ2-2	TRBD1	many
CASSYWDYGYTF	TGTGCCAGCAGTTACTGGGACTATGGCTACACCTTC	TRBV6-2/TRBV6-3	TRBJ1-2	NA	few
CASSQDLLARREQYF	TGTGCCAGCAGCCAAGATTTGCTAGCGAGGCGAGAGCAGTACTTC	TRBV3-1	TRBJ2-7	NA	NA
CASGPSSYEQYF	TGTGCCAGCGGGCCGAGCTCCTACGAGCAGTACTTC	TRBV3-1	TRBJ2-7	NA	many
CATSDSGRDYGYTF	TGTGCCACCAGTGATTCCGGCAGGGACTATGGCTACACCTTC	TRBV24-1	TRBJ1-2	NA	many
CASSFRDGRYGYTF	TGTGCCAGCAGCTTCCGGGACGGCCGCTATGGCTACACCTTC	TRBV28	TRBJ1-2	NA	NA
CASILRRDLGTEAFF	TGTGCCAGCATCCTCCGTCGGGACTTGGGCACTGAAGCTTTCTTT	TRBV2	TRBJ1-1	NA	few
CASSPLVLAGTDTQYF	TGCGCCAGCAGCCCCTTGGTACTAGCGGGCACAGATACGCAGTATTTT	TRBV5-1	TRBJ2-3	TRBD2	NA
CASSLRGAGELFF	TGTGCCAGCAGCTTGAGGGGGGCCGGGGAGCTGTTTTTT	TRBV14	TRBJ2-2	NA	few
CASSSSGLAGETQYF	TGTGCCAGCAGCTCAAGCGGACTAGCGGGGGAGACCCAGTACTTC	TRBV7-3	TRBJ2-5	TRBD2	many
CASSRSPALSYEQYF	TGTGCCAGCAGCCGTTCCCCGGCCCTGTCCTACGAGCAGTACTTC	TRBV3-1	TRBJ2-7	NA	NA
CASSPRGGGINEQFF	TGTGCCAGCAGCCCCCGGGGGGGGGGGATTAATGAGCAGTTCTTC	TRBV7-2	TRBJ2-1	TRBD2	few
CASRWTGGAYTQYF	TGTGCCAGCAGGTGGACAGGGGGCGCTTATACGCAGTATTTT	TRBV12-3/TRBV12-4	TRBJ2-3	TRBD1	many
CSAGGDSSTDTQYF	TGCAGCGCGGGGGGAGACAGTTCCACAGATACGCAGTATTTT	TRBV29-1	TRBJ2-3	TRBD2	many
CASRVDWAQYF	TGCGCCAGCAGGGTAGACTGGGCCCAGTACTTC	TRBV10-2	TRBJ2-5	NA	many
CASSLGGARNEQFF	TGTGCCAGCAGCTTGGGGGGGGCGCGCAATGAGCAGTTCTTC	TRBV7-7	TRBJ2-1	NA	few
CASSRVGGAGNSPLHF	TGTGCCAGCAGCCGCGTCGGGGGAGCAGGCAATTCACCCCTCCACTTT	TRBV3-1	TRBJ1-6	NA	many
CASSQEPRGNQPQHF	TGTGCCAGCAGCCAAGAACCCAGGGGCAATCAGCCCCAGCATTTT	TRBV3-1	TRBJ1-5	NA	NA
CASRSGTGNIQYF	TGTGCCAGCAGATCCGGCACCGGAAACATTCAGTACTTC	TRBV2	TRBJ2-4	NA	many
CANTGLAGSNEQFF	TGTGCCAATACGGGACTAGCGGGGAGCAATGAGCAGTTCTTC	TRBV12-3/TRBV12-4	TRBJ2-1	TRBD2	many
CASSLTRENTEAFF	TGTGCCAGCAGTCTAACTCGGGAAAACACTGAAGCTTTCTTT	TRBV12-3/TRBV12-4	TRBJ1-1	NA	many
CASSYSRGTIPQHF	TGTGCCAGCAGTTACTCGAGGGGGACCATTCCCCAGCATTTT	TRBV6-2/TRBV6-3	TRBJ1-5	NA	few
CASSLNGDSNQPQHF	TGTGCCAGCAGTTTAAACGGGGATAGCAATCAGCCCCAGCATTTT	TRBV12-3/TRBV12-4	TRBJ1-5	NA	NA
CASGLGAAGFHEQYF	TGTGCTAGTGGTTTGGGGGCCGCGGGGTTCCACGAGCAGTACTTC	TRBV12-5	TRBJ2-7	NA	many
CAWRAGPLNTEAFF	TGTGCCTGGAGGGCAGGCCCCTTGAACACTGAAGCTTTCTTT	TRBV30	TRBJ1-1	NA	NA
CASSRGDRAAYEQYF	TGTGCCAGCAGCCGTGGGGACAGGGCAGCCTACGAGCAGTACTTC	TRBV3-1	TRBJ2-7	TRBD1	many
CASSYPGAGDRTDTQYF	TGTGCCAGCAGTTACCCTGGCGCGGGGGACCGCACAGATACGCAGTATTTT	TRBV6-2/TRBV6-3	TRBJ2-3	TRBD2	many
CASSPSVPSTDTQYF	TGTGCCAGCAGTCCCTCGGTTCCTAGCACAGATACGCAGTATTTT	TRBV28	TRBJ2-3	NA	many
CSVAGGLADEETQYF	TGCAGCGTTGCTGGGGGACTAGCGGACGAAGAGACCCAGTACTTC	TRBV29-1	TRBJ2-5	TRBD2	many
CARGIQETQYF	TGCGCCAGAGGGATTCAAGAGACCCAGTACTTC	TRBV10-1	TRBJ2-5	NA	NA
CSARGFEGWYAYEQYF	TGCAGTGCTAGAGGCTTCGAGGGATGGTATGCCTACGAGCAGTACTTC	TRBV20-1	TRBJ2-7	NA	few
CASSSGGTGDTQYF	TGTGCCAGCAGCTCCGGGGGCACGGGAGATACGCAGTATTTT	TRBV7-9	TRBJ2-3	NA	once
CASSRTGGDHNEQFF	TGTGCCAGCAGTCGGACAGGGGGCGACCACAATGAGCAGTTCTTC	TRBV6-4	TRBJ2-1	TRBD1	many
CASSHSGQSNQPQHF	TGTGCCAGCAGTCATTCCGGGCAGAGCAATCAGCCCCAGCATTTT	TRBV6-2/TRBV6-3	TRBJ1-5	NA	NA
CASSLNGAQETQYF	TGCGCCAGCAGCTTGAACGGTGCTCAAGAGACCCAGTACTTC	TRBV5-1	TRBJ2-5	NA	NA
CASSLGGWEIHTQYF	TGTGCCAGCAGCTTAGGGGGCTGGGAGATTCATACGCAGTATTTT	TRBV7-2	TRBJ2-3	NA	NA
CASTFMTGNTEAFF	TGTGCCAGCACTTTTATGACGGGGAACACTGAAGCTTTCTTT	TRBV12-3/TRBV12-4	TRBJ1-1	NA	many
CASQLDRNYEQYF	TGTGCCAGCCAATTGGACCGAAACTACGAGCAGTACTTC	TRBV2	TRBJ2-7	NA	few
CASSPRSGANVLTF	TGTGCCAGCAGCCCCCGCTCTGGGGCCAACGTCCTGACTTTC	TRBV7-2	TRBJ2-6	NA	many
CASSSGQGRPANYGYTF	TGCGCCAGCAGCTCCGGACAGGGGAGGCCCGCTAACTATGGCTACACCTTC	TRBV5-1	TRBJ1-2	TRBD1	NA
CASSPLAGEQFF	TGTGCCAGCAGCCCTTTAGCGGGAGAGCAGTTCTTC	TRBV11-2	TRBJ2-1	TRBD2	NA
CASSQVSSTGHETQYF	TGTGCCAGCAGCCAAGTTTCAAGTACAGGGCACGAGACCCAGTACTTC	TRBV4-2	TRBJ2-5	NA	many